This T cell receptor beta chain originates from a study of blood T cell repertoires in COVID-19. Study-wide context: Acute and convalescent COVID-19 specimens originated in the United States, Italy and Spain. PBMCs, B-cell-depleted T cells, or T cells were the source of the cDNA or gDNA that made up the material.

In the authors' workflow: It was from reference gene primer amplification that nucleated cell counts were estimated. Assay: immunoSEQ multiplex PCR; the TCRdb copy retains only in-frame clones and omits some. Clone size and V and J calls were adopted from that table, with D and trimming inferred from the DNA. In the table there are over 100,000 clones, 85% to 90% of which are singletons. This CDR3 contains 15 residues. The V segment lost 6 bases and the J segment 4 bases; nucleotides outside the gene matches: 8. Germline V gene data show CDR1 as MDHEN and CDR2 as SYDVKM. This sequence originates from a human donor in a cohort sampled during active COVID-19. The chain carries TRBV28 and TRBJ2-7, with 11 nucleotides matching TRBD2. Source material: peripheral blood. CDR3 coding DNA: TGTGCCAGCAGGTTAGCGGGGGGGCCAGGATACGAGCAGTACTTC. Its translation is CASRLAGGPGYEQYF.